This T cell receptor (beta chain) was captured by sequencing in a study of shared clonotypes between healthy human individuals (dated by TCRdb to about 2020). About the investigation overall: The cohort included a few men and a couple of women between 18 and 49 years of age. Per donor, three plates each were used for CD4 naive and CD4 memory, two for CD8 naive, and one for CD8 memory. Per donor, leukapheresis produced somewhere between about 0.94 and 9.5 billion PBMCs. The study deeply sequenced blood TCR repertoires of about 5 healthy adults to estimate repertoire size and the extent of clonotype sharing between individuals. Different laboratories and diverse techniques were used to prepare libraries and sequence TCR repertoires, to increase sequencing depth and limit assay-specific biases.

The CDR3 goes from the cysteine to the phenylalanine over 14 residues. Solely the CDR3 DNA is kept, with 42 bases framed from the first base. Here V drops 4 bases and J drops 5 bases, and the junction holds 6 bases not matched to any gene. From the germline V gene, CDR1 is SGDLS and CDR2 is YYNGEE. TCR CDR3 regions were amplified from genomic DNA by multiplex PCR using the deep immunoSEQ assay. Extracted genomic DNA from each cell subset was distributed evenly across all wells of several immunoSEQ 96-well plates, and each plate was treated as a replicate. For sorted subsets, each replicate PCR was loaded with roughly 0.2 ug genomic DNA, equivalent to 25,000 to 35,000 T cell genomes. Purified libraries were measured with a Qubit 3.0 fluorometer, size-checked on a Bioanalyzer 2100, and measured again with the KAPA Library Quantification kit. Each immunoSEQ 96-well plate was sequenced on its own single-read 150-cycle Illumina NextSeq 550 flow cell. Regarding the original processing steps: The immunoSEQ output contained only junctional sequences without quality scores, so filtering could not match that applied to full-length reads. Sequences were annotated with PyIR, a Python wrapper for IgBLAST v1.9, using IMGT germline references to assign V/J genes and CDR3. Any read was removed if the V/J assignment was weak (E-value above 1e-6), the CDR3 was missing, or the read contained stop codons, out-of-frame junctions, or ambiguous translated residues. A V3J clonotype was defined by an identical inferred V gene, J gene, and CDR3 amino acid sequence. The percentage overlap between two repertoires was calculated by dividing the number of shared unique clonotypes by the size of the smaller repertoire. RTK rarefaction, the Chao1 estimator, and Recon v2.1 estimates of unobserved clonotypes were used to assess repertoire richness. For all TCRbeta clonotypes obtained by the gDNA method from a handful of donors, generation probabilities were computed with OLGA. In its TCRdb copy, this immuneACCESS table keeps in-frame sequences only and misses some clones. Where compared with another copy, unresolved V genes explain less than half of these, and the others have no known cause. The V and J calls and the clone size are those of that table, but D and trimming were determined from the DNA. The sample contains roughly 2.1 million clones, about 92% of them found a single time. The ten largest clones take up approximately 1.7% of the sample.

Worth noting for this clone: The target of this receptor is not known. Base qualities were left out, and no much larger clone turns up one base away.

CD8 naive samples were obtained by positive selection for CCR7 among CD45RO-negative cells, yielding a CD45RA+CCR7+ population from which TemRA cells were excluded. Donors were healthy HIV-negative adults with no recently reported acute infections or vaccinations. Every donor was a Caucasian adult residing in Nashville, Tennessee, USA. Blood was obtained by leukapheresis, after which PBMCs were separated by Ficoll-Histopaque density gradient centrifugation and cryopreserved in liquid nitrogen vapor phase. Purity and quantity of every magnetically sorted T cell population were checked by analytical flow cytometry. Genomic DNA was isolated from each sorted fraction and quantified by UV absorbance on a Nanodrop 2000c. Study-wide findings and limitations: Naive subsets generally had larger estimated clonotype richness than memory subsets did. Incomplete sequencing was indicated by rarefaction of sorted-subset datasets, despite the large sequencing depth. Based on pairwise subsampling, the degree of clonotype sharing among donors was expected to be affected by sequencing depth. Across four donors, approximately 4.6% of naive CD4, around 3.5% of naive CD8, approximately 2.5% of memory CD4, and under 0.45% of memory CD8 clonotypes were shared. Because the study included a small number of donors, the genetic and exposure-history diversity represented was limited. Compared with non-shared clonotypes, clonotypes shared by all four sorted-subset donors had higher generation probabilities. Sampling was restricted to blood, and TCR repertoires in tissues likely differ from the TCR repertoires found in blood.

Sequencing input: naive CD8+ T cells from PBMCs. The cell subset or site label, read with the paper, signifies: CD45RA+CCR7+. The receptor chain draws on TRBV9 and TRBJ2-1, and 7 junctional nucleotides match TRBD1. The clonotype originates from a young man in good health. Some clones in this sample may be carry-over from other donors' samples. The sequenced DNA is TGTGCCAGCAGCCCCTGGGACAGTGACAATGAGCAGTTCTTC. Its coded protein is CASSPWDSDNEQFF.